A single sample gave rise to the 18 T cell receptor beta chains below, sequenced in a study of shared clonotypes between healthy human individuals. Libraries were prepared by immunoSEQ multiplex PCR; TCRdb keeps only in-frame clonotypes and omits some of them. The table lists approximately 1,500,000 clones, 95% to 99% of them singletons. The material sequenced was naive CD4+ T cells sorted from blood. The sample's subset: CD45RA+ positively selected. The receptor source for this set is a man aged 25 to 45 in good health.

The rearrangement uses TRBV18 and TRBJ2-7, with TRBD2 identical over 9 bases. Germline V gives CDR1 KGHSH, CDR2 LQKENI. The CDR3 contains 16 residues. Trimming took 2 bases from V and 0 from J; bases not matched to a gene: 5. Written as DNA, the CDR3 is TGTGCCAGCTCACCAATTCATAGCGGGAGCTCCTACGAGCAGTACTTC. Translation: CASSPIHSGSSYEQYF.

The V and J genes are TRBV11-2 and TRBJ2-1; no firm D call. V was pared by 1 base and J by 12 bases, with 10 bases between. CDR3 size: 12 residues. Germline CDR1 reads SGHAT; CDR2 reads FQNNGV. The CDR3, as DNA: TGTGCCAGCAGCTTAGGAAGGGCCGGGCAGTTCTTC. Protein: CASSLGRAGQFF.

The V gene is TRBV6-5, the J gene TRBJ1-3; D not certain. The CDR3 spans 13 residues. Deletions cut 0 bases from V and 3 bases from J, with 3 bases between. Germline V gives CDR1 MNHEY, CDR2 SVGAGI. In nucleotides, the CDR3 is TGTGCCAGCAGTTACTCGGGTGGAAACACCATATATTTT. Its translation is CASSYSGGNTIYF.

The chain couples TRBV18 to TRBJ2-6; tentatively, D is TRBD1 (5 bases). Trimming took 6 bases from V and 0 from J, leaving 18 bases between them. The germline gives CDR1 KGHSH, CDR2 LQKENI. This CDR3 contains 18 residues. DNA of the CDR3: TGTGCCAGCTCCCCCACCCCAGGGATAAGCTCTGGGGCCAACGTCCTGACTTTC. This codes for CASSPTPGISSGANVLTF.

This chain connects TRBV6-7 to TRBJ2-2, with D possibly being TRBD1 or TRBD2 (5 bases each). TRBV6-7 is assigned to the ORF class and has an uncertain function. The CDR3 contains 19 residues. The V gene lost 2 bases and the J gene lost 6 bases, with 25 bases spanning the gap. The CDR3 nucleotides read TGTGCCAGCAGTTACCCTTGGGGGTTTGGGGGAGCCTTGGCCGGGGAGCTGTTTTTT. This translates into CASSYPWGFGGALAGELFF.

About this clone itself: This specimen includes other DNA sequences encoding the same CDR3. The rearrangement links TRBV28 to TRBJ1-5; D uncertain. The germline V and J ends were trimmed by 6 bases and 7 bases, with 10 bases remaining between them. CDR3 size: 12 residues. From germline, CDR1 is MDHEN and CDR2 SYDVKM. In DNA, the CDR3 is TGTGCCAGCAGCCCCCCGGGGCAGCCCCAGCATTTT. This sequence encodes CASSPPGQPQHF.

The V and J genes are TRBV9 and TRBJ2-7; 12 positions match TRBD2. J was trimmed by 4 bases and V by 3 bases; bases with no gene match: 2. CDR1 and CDR2 (germline): SGDLS, YYNGEE. The CDR3 contains 14 residues. The CDR3 sequence: CASSEGTSGYEQYF. The CDR3, as DNA: TGTGCCAGCAGCGAAGGGACTAGCGGGTACGAGCAGTACTTC.

The chain couples TRBV18 to TRBJ1-1; no firm D call. Deletions cut 5 bases from V and 1 base from J, with 14 bases between. Germline CDR1 is KGHSH and CDR2 is LQKENI. The CDR3 totals 15 residues. The CDR3 DNA is TGTGCCAGCTCATCCACCATTTGGGGGAACACTGAAGCTTTCTTT. Residues: CASSSTIWGNTEAFF.

The chain carries TRBV7-3 and TRBJ2-1, with 9 bases aligning to TRBD2. Germline CDR1 is SGHTA and CDR2 is FQGTGA. The CDR3 is 15 residues long. Trimming at V came to 5 bases and at J to 1 base, leaving 3 bases not matched to a gene. The CDR3 loop reads CASSTSGRSYNEQFF. In DNA form, the CDR3 reads TGTGCCAGCAGCACCAGCGGGAGGTCCTACAATGAGCAGTTCTTC.

The rearrangement joins TRBV4-2 to TRBJ2-1, with 10 positions matching TRBD2. This CDR3 spans 18 amino acids. Trimming cost V 0 bases and J 0 bases; bases outside gene matches: 5. Germline values: CDR1 LGHNA, CDR2 YNFKEQ. CDR3 sequence reads: CASSQDELAGSSYNEQFF. The CDR3 nucleotides are TGTGCCAGCAGCCAAGATGAACTAGCGGGAAGCTCCTACAATGAGCAGTTCTTC.

The chain combines TRBV11-3 with TRBJ2-1, with 8 bases identical to TRBD2. The CDR3 spans 18 residues. With 3 bases clipped from V and 0 bases from J, the junction kept 10 bases outside the gene matches. Per germline, CDR1 SGHNT and CDR2 YENEEA. The CDR3 spells CASSFLAGGASSYNEQFF. The CDR3 DNA sequence: TGTGCCAGCAGCTTTCTGGCGGGAGGCGCCAGCTCCTACAATGAGCAGTTCTTC.

V usage is TRBV6-1 and J usage is TRBJ2-4; 9 bases align to TRBD1. The CDR3 extends over 15 amino acids. Germline V lookup: CDR1 MNHNS, CDR2 SASEGT. J was trimmed by 6 bases and V by 5 bases; bases with no gene match: 8. CDR3 DNA: TGTGCCAGCAGTAATCTTAGGGACAGGGCAAACATTCAGTACTTC. Encoded protein: CASSNLRDRANIQYF.

The CDR3: CAIGGGSGGPTDTQYF. Written as DNA, the CDR3 is TGTGCCATCGGTGGGGGGTCAGGAGGGCCCACAGATACGCAGTATTTT. The chain combines TRBV10-3 with TRBJ2-3; tentatively, D is TRBD2 (6 bases). CDR3 length equals 16 residues. Trimming removed 8 bases at V and 2 bases at J, with 20 bases between. CDR1 is ENHRY, CDR2 SYGVKD, per germline.

This chain links TRBV5-4 with TRBJ2-7, with a possible D match to TRBD1 (6 bases). Per the germline V gene, CDR1 is SGHNT and CDR2 is YYREEE (reference sequence). The CDR3 is 12 residues long. Trimming took off 4 bases at V and 5 bases at J, with 10 bases between the two ends. The CDR3 DNA reads TGTGCCAGCAGCGCGAACAGGGACGAGCAGTACTTC. Its protein product is CASSANRDEQYF. Variable domain in full (rest from reference TRBV5-4 and TRBJ2-7): ETGVTQSPTHLIKTRGQQVTLRCSSQSGHNTVSWYQQALGQGPQFIFQYYREEENGRGNFPPRFSGLQFPNYSSELNVNALELDDSALYLCASSANRDEQYFGPGTRLTVT.

J is TRBJ1-2 and V is TRBV4-3; D gene uncertain. The germline CDR1 and CDR2 sequences are LGHNA and YSLEER. The CDR3 totals 17 residues. V gave up 0 bases and J gave up 8 bases, with 22 bases separating them. CDR3 region: CASSQDPARTIYEGYTF. CDR3 DNA sequence: TGCGCCAGCAGCCAAGACCCGGCCAGAACGATTTATGAAGGCTACACCTTC.

The chain combines TRBV14 with TRBJ2-7; D remains unclear. The CDR3 has 11 residues. Germline CDR1 SGHDN, CDR2 FVKESK. V lost 4 bases, J lost 7 bases, and 8 bases lay in between. CDR3 in amino acids: CASSLNQEQYF. The DNA of the CDR3 is TGTGCCAGCAGCCTTAATCAGGAGCAGTACTTC.

This sequence joins TRBV5-6 and TRBJ2-1; no clear D. The CDR3 consists of 16 residues. V was pared by 1 base and J by 4 bases, with 15 bases between. Germline-derived CDR1 and CDR2 are SGHDT and YYEEEE. Here the CDR3 DNA reads TGTGCCAGCAGCTTGTATCTTCCTAGGGATTACAATGAGCAGTTCTTC. Translating it yields CASSLYLPRDYNEQFF. Using reference TRBV5-6 and TRBJ2-1 for the parts outside the CDR3, the full variable domain is DAGVTQSPTHLIKTRGQQVTLRCSPKSGHDTVSWYQQALGQGPQFIFQYYEEEERQRGNFPDRFSGHQFPNYSSELNVNALLLGDSALYLCASSLYLPRDYNEQFFGPGTRLTVL.

This chain uses TRBV2 with TRBJ2-5, with TRBD1 identical over 8 bases. The CDR3 is 14 residues long. CDR1 is SNHLY and CDR2 is FYNNEI in the germline V gene. J was trimmed by 3 bases and V by 6 bases; bases with no gene match: 6. Here the CDR3 reads CASRGDRGKETQYF. The CDR3 DNA is TGTGCCAGCAGAGGCGACAGGGGTAAAGAGACCCAGTACTTC.